A selection of T cell receptor beta chains follows, all from one sample in a study of cytomegalovirus exposure and HLA in healthy donors. Clones were read by immunoSEQ multiplex PCR, and TCRdb kept only the in-frame ones, dropping some. The sample comprises roughly 160,000 clones, approximately 83% of which are singletons, and 1.2% rests with the top ten. Material: PBMCs. These receptor sequences come from a boy between 2 and 10 years old in good health and CMV-seronegative. Each CDR3 is given with its conserved first and last residue. Each record gives: J gene, V gene, D gene, clone size, CDR3 protein, CDR3 DNA. D genes are given only for firm matches. The size field is filled for only some rows; it gives once, few, many or a size class.

J gene: TRBJ2-1; V gene: TRBV5-1; D gene: TRBD2; clone size: NA; CDR3 protein: CASSLVAREGLLLFF; CDR3 DNA: TGCGCCAGCAGCTTGGTAGCTCGGGAGGGCCTTCTTCTGTTCTTC
J gene: TRBJ2-1; V gene: TRBV5-1; D gene: NA; clone size: NA; CDR3 protein: CASSLGVGLRGPAEQFF; CDR3 DNA: TGCGCCAGCAGCTTGGGAGTTGGACTCCGAGGTCCTGCCGAGCAGTTCTTC
J gene: TRBJ2-4; V gene: TRBV5-4; D gene: TRBD1; clone size: NA; CDR3 protein: CASSPQGAAKNIQYF; CDR3 DNA: TGTGCCAGCAGCCCGCAGGGGGCGGCCAAAAACATTCAGTACTTC
J gene: TRBJ2-1; V gene: TRBV29-1; D gene: NA; clone size: NA; CDR3 protein: CSGSGQVINEQFF; CDR3 DNA: TGCAGCGGCTCCGGCCAGGTGATCAATGAGCAGTTCTTC
J gene: TRBJ1-2; V gene: TRBV15; D gene: TRBD1; clone size: NA; CDR3 protein: CATSSPRFRGKGYGYTF; CDR3 DNA: TGTGCCACCAGCAGCCCAAGATTCAGGGGGAAAGGTTATGGCTACACCTTC
J gene: TRBJ2-1; V gene: TRBV7-6; D gene: NA; clone size: NA; CDR3 protein: CASSLRRLGYNEQFF; CDR3 DNA: TGTGCCAGCAGCTTAAGGCGGCTTGGGTACAATGAGCAGTTCTTC
J gene: TRBJ1-1; V gene: TRBV11-2; D gene: NA; clone size: NA; CDR3 protein: CASSFVNTEAFF; CDR3 DNA: TGTGCCAGCAGCTTCGTAAACACTGAAGCTTTCTTT
J gene: TRBJ2-5; V gene: TRBV21-1; D gene: NA; clone size: NA; CDR3 protein: CASSKDQRGAEPQETQYF; CDR3 DNA: TGTGCCAGCAGCAAAGATCAGCGGGGGGCCGAACCCCAAGAGACCCAGTACTTC
J gene: TRBJ1-1; V gene: TRBV5-5; D gene: TRBD1; clone size: NA; CDR3 protein: CASSPGGLNTEAFF; CDR3 DNA: TGTGCCAGCAGCCCAGGGGGGCTGAACACTGAAGCTTTCTTT
J gene: TRBJ2-3; V gene: TRBV19; D gene: TRBD2; clone size: NA; CDR3 protein: CASSTFSGGAKDTQYF; CDR3 DNA: TGTGCCAGTAGTACCTTTAGCGGGGGGGCCAAAGATACGCAGTATTTT
J gene: TRBJ1-2; V gene: TRBV9; D gene: TRBD1; clone size: NA; CDR3 protein: CASSATRTGSYGYTF; CDR3 DNA: TGTGCCAGCAGCGCAACAAGGACAGGGAGCTATGGCTACACCTTC
J gene: TRBJ2-7; V gene: TRBV7-9; D gene: NA; clone size: NA; CDR3 protein: CASSLARDASYEQYF; CDR3 DNA: TGTGCCAGCAGCTTAGCGCGGGACGCCTCCTACGAGCAGTACTTC
J gene: TRBJ1-2; V gene: TRBV9; D gene: NA; clone size: few; CDR3 protein: CASSAYHTADYGYTF; CDR3 DNA: TGTGCCAGCAGCGCCTACCACACAGCTGACTATGGCTACACCTTC
J gene: TRBJ2-3; V gene: TRBV4-3; D gene: TRBD2; clone size: NA; CDR3 protein: CASSQVVAGDTQYF; CDR3 DNA: TGCGCCAGCAGCCAAGTGGTAGCGGGAGATACGCAGTATTTT
J gene: TRBJ1-5; V gene: TRBV27; D gene: NA; clone size: NA; CDR3 protein: CASSLSPALGASNQPQHF; CDR3 DNA: TGTGCCAGCAGTTTATCCCCCGCACTTGGGGCCTCAAATCAGCCCCAGCATTTT
J gene: TRBJ1-6; V gene: TRBV6-1; D gene: TRBD1; clone size: NA; CDR3 protein: CASSRQGGPLHF; CDR3 DNA: TGTGCCAGCAGTAGGCAGGGGGGCCCCCTCCACTTT
J gene: TRBJ2-4; V gene: TRBV10-2; D gene: TRBD1; clone size: NA; CDR3 protein: CASSPDRTGTHILAKNIQYF; CDR3 DNA: TGCGCCAGCAGTCCTGATCGGACAGGGACACACATACTAGCCAAAAACATTCAGTACTTC
J gene: TRBJ2-2; V gene: TRBV4-3; D gene: TRBD2; clone size: NA; CDR3 protein: CASSQDRGGVPGELFF; CDR3 DNA: TGCGCCAGCAGCCAAGATCGGGGGGGGGTCCCCGGGGAGCTGTTTTTT
J gene: TRBJ1-2; V gene: TRBV9; D gene: TRBD1; clone size: NA; CDR3 protein: CASSGGQDYGYTF; CDR3 DNA: TGTGCCAGCAGCGGTGGACAGGACTATGGCTACACCTTC
J gene: TRBJ1-5; V gene: TRBV6-1; D gene: NA; clone size: NA; CDR3 protein: CASSGKPGGRISNQPQHF; CDR3 DNA: TGTGCCAGCAGTGGAAAGCCGGGGGGCAGGATAAGCAATCAGCCCCAGCATTTT
J gene: TRBJ1-3; V gene: TRBV19; D gene: TRBD1; clone size: NA; CDR3 protein: CASSIGRRGLGGNTIYF; CDR3 DNA: TGTGCCAGTAGTATAGGCAGGAGGGGGCTCGGAGGAAACACCATATATTTT
J gene: TRBJ1-1; V gene: TRBV29-1; D gene: TRBD1; clone size: NA; CDR3 protein: CSVDRQGLNTEAFF; CDR3 DNA: TGCAGCGTTGATAGACAGGGGTTGAACACTGAAGCTTTCTTT
J gene: TRBJ1-1; V gene: TRBV7-9; D gene: TRBD1; clone size: NA; CDR3 protein: CASSSQGGNTEAFF; CDR3 DNA: TGTGCCAGCAGCTCGCAGGGGGGGAACACTGAAGCTTTCTTT
J gene: TRBJ2-1; V gene: TRBV7-9; D gene: NA; clone size: NA; CDR3 protein: CASSLAGSGDNEQFF; CDR3 DNA: TGTGCCAGCAGCTTAGCAGGGTCCGGGGATAATGAGCAGTTCTTC
J gene: TRBJ2-5; V gene: TRBV19; D gene: NA; clone size: NA; CDR3 protein: CASSINFGAGQETQYF; CDR3 DNA: TGTGCCAGTAGTATAAATTTCGGGGCGGGGCAAGAGACCCAGTACTTC
J gene: TRBJ2-5; V gene: TRBV7-2; D gene: NA; clone size: NA; CDR3 protein: CASRTGRGGETQYF; CDR3 DNA: TGTGCCAGCAGGACCGGGAGAGGAGGGGAGACCCAGTACTTC
J gene: TRBJ2-1; V gene: TRBV19; D gene: NA; clone size: NA; CDR3 protein: CASREAGWNEQFF; CDR3 DNA: TGTGCCAGTAGAGAAGCAGGGTGGAATGAGCAGTTCTTC
J gene: TRBJ1-4; V gene: TRBV5-1; D gene: TRBD1; clone size: NA; CDR3 protein: CASSSSTGADEKLFF; CDR3 DNA: TGCGCCAGCAGCTCGTCGACAGGGGCGGATGAAAAACTGTTTTTT
J gene: TRBJ2-5; V gene: TRBV5-6; D gene: NA; clone size: NA; CDR3 protein: CASSQDQETQYF; CDR3 DNA: TGTGCCAGCAGCCAGGACCAAGAGACCCAGTACTTC
J gene: TRBJ1-2; V gene: TRBV18; D gene: TRBD1; clone size: few; CDR3 protein: CASSPQDRNRLDGYTF; CDR3 DNA: TGTGCCAGCTCACCACAGGACAGGAACCGATTGGATGGCTACACCTTC
J gene: TRBJ2-3; V gene: TRBV27; D gene: NA; clone size: once; CDR3 protein: CASSLSQGSTDTQYF; CDR3 DNA: TGTGCCAGCAGTTTAAGCCAGGGAAGCACAGATACGCAGTATTTT
J gene: TRBJ1-1; V gene: TRBV2; D gene: NA; clone size: NA; CDR3 protein: CASSEGPAHHRAAFF; CDR3 DNA: TGTGCCAGCAGTGAAGGTCCAGCTCACCACAGGGCGGCTTTCTTT
J gene: TRBJ2-1; V gene: TRBV5-1; D gene: TRBD2; clone size: NA; CDR3 protein: CASSLGGTSRFF; CDR3 DNA: TGCGCCAGCAGCTTGGGTGGGACTAGCCGGTTCTTC
J gene: TRBJ2-7; V gene: TRBV5-6; D gene: TRBD1; clone size: NA; CDR3 protein: CASSFRTGGVHEQYF; CDR3 DNA: TGTGCCAGCAGCTTCCGGACAGGTGGTGTCCACGAGCAGTACTTC
J gene: TRBJ2-3; V gene: TRBV2; D gene: TRBD1; clone size: NA; CDR3 protein: CASRGSGQSTDTQYF; CDR3 DNA: TGTGCCAGCAGGGGATCGGGACAGTCTACAGATACGCAGTATTTT
J gene: TRBJ2-7; V gene: TRBV27; D gene: TRBD2; clone size: NA; CDR3 protein: CASSQGLAIPEQYF; CDR3 DNA: TGTGCCAGCAGCCAGGGACTAGCGATCCCCGAGCAGTACTTC
J gene: TRBJ2-3; V gene: TRBV5-1; D gene: NA; clone size: once; CDR3 protein: CASSLFTGTSTDTQYF; CDR3 DNA: TGCGCCAGCAGCTTGTTCACGGGAACTAGCACAGATACGCAGTATTTT
J gene: TRBJ2-7; V gene: TRBV6-6; D gene: TRBD2; clone size: NA; CDR3 protein: CASSPSMGGPSYEQYF; CDR3 DNA: TGTGCCAGCAGCCCCTCGATGGGAGGGCCCTCCTACGAGCAGTACTTC
J gene: TRBJ2-5; V gene: TRBV19; D gene: TRBD2; clone size: NA; CDR3 protein: CASSTRTSLGETQYF; CDR3 DNA: TGTGCCAGTAGTACTCGGACTAGTCTAGGGGAGACCCAGTACTTC
J gene: TRBJ2-5; V gene: TRBV4-3; D gene: NA; clone size: NA; CDR3 protein: CASSQEPGAQETQYF; CDR3 DNA: TGCGCCAGCAGCCAAGAACCAGGGGCTCAAGAGACCCAGTACTTC
J gene: TRBJ1-2; V gene: TRBV29-1; D gene: NA; clone size: NA; CDR3 protein: CSVEGYRDGYGYTF; CDR3 DNA: TGCAGCGTTGAAGGTTACAGGGACGGCTATGGCTACACCTTC
J gene: TRBJ2-1; V gene: TRBV18; D gene: NA; clone size: NA; CDR3 protein: CASSRRGGEANEQFF; CDR3 DNA: TGTGCCAGCTCACGACGAGGGGGGGAAGCGAATGAGCAGTTCTTC
J gene: TRBJ2-7; V gene: TRBV7-8; D gene: NA; clone size: NA; CDR3 protein: CASRETGTGIYEQYF; CDR3 DNA: TGTGCCAGCCGGGAGACCGGGACTGGCATCTACGAGCAGTACTTC
J gene: TRBJ1-1; V gene: TRBV7-2; D gene: NA; clone size: NA; CDR3 protein: CASSGRQGLPTEAFF; CDR3 DNA: TGTGCCAGCAGCGGGCGGCAGGGACTGCCCACTGAAGCTTTCTTT
J gene: TRBJ2-1; V gene: TRBV30; D gene: TRBD2; clone size: once; CDR3 protein: CAWSLGTSGKIEQFF; CDR3 DNA: TGTGCCTGGAGCCTAGGGACTAGCGGGAAAATTGAGCAGTTCTTC
J gene: TRBJ1-2; V gene: TRBV30; D gene: TRBD1; clone size: NA; CDR3 protein: CACFRDRSNYGYTF; CDR3 DNA: TGTGCCTGCTTCCGGGACAGGAGTAACTATGGCTACACCTTC
J gene: TRBJ2-7; V gene: TRBV4-2; D gene: NA; clone size: NA; CDR3 protein: CASSQDWRENPYEQYF; CDR3 DNA: TGTGCCAGCAGCCAAGATTGGCGGGAAAACCCCTACGAGCAGTACTTC
J gene: TRBJ2-1; V gene: TRBV4-3; D gene: TRBD2; clone size: NA; CDR3 protein: CASSWGFRTSGNNEQFF; CDR3 DNA: TGCGCCAGCAGCTGGGGCTTTAGGACTAGCGGCAACAATGAGCAGTTCTTC
J gene: TRBJ1-1; V gene: TRBV19; D gene: NA; clone size: NA; CDR3 protein: CASRTITGNTEAFF; CDR3 DNA: TGTGCCAGTAGAACAATCACGGGGAACACTGAAGCTTTCTTT
J gene: TRBJ1-4; V gene: TRBV4-3; D gene: NA; clone size: NA; CDR3 protein: CASSQEGGTDEKLFF; CDR3 DNA: TGCGCCAGCAGCCAAGAGGGAGGTACGGATGAAAAACTGTTTTTT
J gene: TRBJ1-5; V gene: TRBV4-3; D gene: TRBD1; clone size: NA; CDR3 protein: CASSQGPGQGAVDWRNQPQHF; CDR3 DNA: TGCGCCAGCAGCCAAGGTCCGGGACAGGGGGCAGTTGACTGGCGCAATCAGCCCCAGCATTTT
J gene: TRBJ1-4; V gene: TRBV30; D gene: NA; clone size: NA; CDR3 protein: CAWSVKGSRGKLFF; CDR3 DNA: TGTGCCTGGAGTGTAAAGGGCAGTAGGGGAAAACTGTTTTTT
J gene: TRBJ2-5; V gene: TRBV6-5; D gene: TRBD2; clone size: NA; CDR3 protein: CASSYSGGGKTQYF; CDR3 DNA: TGTGCCAGCAGTTACTCTGGGGGAGGGAAGACCCAGTACTTC
J gene: TRBJ2-7; V gene: TRBV4-2; D gene: TRBD1; clone size: NA; CDR3 protein: CASSQNPGTGVKNEQYF; CDR3 DNA: TGTGCCAGCAGCCAAAACCCCGGGACAGGGGTTAAGAACGAGCAGTACTTC
J gene: TRBJ2-5; V gene: TRBV5-6; D gene: TRBD2; clone size: NA; CDR3 protein: CASSLWASGGTPQYF; CDR3 DNA: TGTGCCAGCAGCCTCTGGGCTAGCGGGGGGACCCCCCAGTACTTC
J gene: TRBJ2-5; V gene: TRBV13; D gene: TRBD2; clone size: NA; CDR3 protein: CASSKGGSGRAQETQYF; CDR3 DNA: TGTGCCAGCAGCAAAGGAGGTAGCGGGAGGGCCCAGGAGACCCAGTACTTC